The clone carrying this TCR beta chain has at least ten counts. TCRdb redid the calling of the reads with MiXCR, one entry per CDR3 protein. The data contain approximately 190,000 distinct CDR3 sequences, 28% of them singletons. The data derive from a study of T cell repertoires in cytomegalovirus infection. Germline V CDR1 and CDR2: MGHRA, YSYEKL. The CDR3 is 15 residues long. Trimming took off 1 base at V and 6 bases at J, with 13 bases between the two ends. The TCR originated in a human donor in good health (CMV status not recorded). Some clones in this sample may be carry-over from other donors' samples. Specimen: PBMCs. The rearrangement links TRBV4-1 to TRBJ1-5, with D unresolved. The CDR3 DNA is TGCGCCAGCAGCCAAGGCGAGGGCTGGGGTCAGCCCCAGCATTTT. Protein product: CASSQGEGWGQPQHF.